This T cell receptor (beta chain) was sequenced during a study of CD8 T cell repertoires and HIV-1 epitope variants. The CDR3 totals 15 residues. Trimming stripped 5 bases from V and 4 bases from J, with 18 bases between. The germline CDR1 and CDR2 sequences are SGHTA and FQGTGA. This clone was counted a few times. Its antigen is as yet unknown. Assay used: immunoSEQ multiplex PCR; TCRdb lists only in-frame clones, some missing. The table includes several thousand clones, approximately 67% detected once. This rearrangement joins TRBV7-3 to TRBJ2-7; D ambiguous. The TCR comes from a male donor with HIV. The sequencing sample was made of cultured CD8+ T cells derived from PBMCs. CDR3 in amino acids: CASSPRPATLYEQYF. The DNA of the CDR3 is TGTGCCAGCAGCCCCCGCCCGGCTACCCTATACGAGCAGTACTTC.